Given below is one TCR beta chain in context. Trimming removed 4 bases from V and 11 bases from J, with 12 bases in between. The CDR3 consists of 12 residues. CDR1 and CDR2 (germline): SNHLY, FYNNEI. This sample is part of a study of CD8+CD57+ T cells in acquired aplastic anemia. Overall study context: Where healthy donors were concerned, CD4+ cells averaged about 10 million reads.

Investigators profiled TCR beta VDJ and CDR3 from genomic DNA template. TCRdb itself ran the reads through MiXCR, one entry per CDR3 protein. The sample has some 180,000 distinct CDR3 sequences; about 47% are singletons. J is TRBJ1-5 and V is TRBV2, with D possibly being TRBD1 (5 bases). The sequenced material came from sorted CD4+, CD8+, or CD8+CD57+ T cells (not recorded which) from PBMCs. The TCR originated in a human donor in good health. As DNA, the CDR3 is TGTGCCAGCAGTGTGGGGCCTGAGGCCCAGCATTTT. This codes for CASSVGPEAQHF.